This is a list of T cell receptor beta chains from one sample in a study of shared clonotypes between healthy human individuals. Sequenced by immunoSEQ multiplex PCR; TCRdb stores in-frame clones only, minus some. The sample records over 1.4 million clones, more than 95% being singletons. Material: naive CD4+ T cells sorted from blood. Receptors originate from a man between 25 and 39 years old in good health. Each CDR3 is given with its conserved first and last residue. Each record gives: D gene, clone size, CDR3 length, V gene, CDR3 protein. D genes are given only for firm matches. The size of a clone is reported for some rows only, either as once, few or many, or as a class for expanded clones.

d_call: TRBD1
clone_size: once
cdr3_length: 15
v_call: TRBV30
cdr3_aa: CAWRSSGQGKDEQYF

d_call: TRBD1
clone_size: -
cdr3_length: 18
v_call: TRBV9
cdr3_aa: CASSVRNRGRRENTEAFF

d_call: -
clone_size: -
cdr3_length: 16
v_call: TRBV18
cdr3_aa: CASSLFLRGTEETQYF

d_call: -
clone_size: -
cdr3_length: 14
v_call: TRBV5-1
cdr3_aa: CASSLDRASEKLFF

d_call: -
clone_size: -
cdr3_length: 13
v_call: TRBV2
cdr3_aa: CASPRDLTDTQYF

d_call: -
clone_size: -
cdr3_length: 13
v_call: TRBV28
cdr3_aa: CASSLGFYNEQFF

d_call: -
clone_size: -
cdr3_length: 15
v_call: TRBV5-4
cdr3_aa: CASSLGGSGANVLTF

d_call: TRBD2
clone_size: -
cdr3_length: 16
v_call: TRBV19
cdr3_aa: CASSPLAGLGGNEQFF

d_call: -
clone_size: -
cdr3_length: 14
v_call: TRBV9
cdr3_aa: CASRAVSWADTQYF

d_call: -
clone_size: few
cdr3_length: 11
v_call: TRBV20-1
cdr3_aa: CSARVTGELFF

d_call: TRBD2
clone_size: once
cdr3_length: 16
v_call: TRBV4-3
cdr3_aa: CASSQVKGLAYYEQYF

d_call: -
clone_size: few
cdr3_length: 13
v_call: TRBV14
cdr3_aa: CASSQEMRTEAFF

d_call: -
clone_size: -
cdr3_length: 14
v_call: TRBV7-3
cdr3_aa: CASSLMLGEGGYTF

d_call: -
clone_size: -
cdr3_length: 15
v_call: TRBV5-1
cdr3_aa: CASSLEAGANTEAFF

d_call: -
clone_size: -
cdr3_length: 14
v_call: TRBV25-1
cdr3_aa: CASSDQRPNEKLFF

d_call: TRBD1
clone_size: -
cdr3_length: 13
v_call: TRBV7-9
cdr3_aa: CASSLKQGDGYTF

d_call: TRBD1
clone_size: -
cdr3_length: 16
v_call: TRBV28
cdr3_aa: CASSQGAGRWGNEQFF

d_call: TRBD1
clone_size: -
cdr3_length: 16
v_call: TRBV7-8
cdr3_aa: CASSINRGRNTGELFF

d_call: TRBD1
clone_size: -
cdr3_length: 14
v_call: TRBV19
cdr3_aa: CASSPPGQGYEQYF

d_call: TRBD2
clone_size: few
cdr3_length: 15
v_call: TRBV7-3
cdr3_aa: CASSSGLANTGELFF

d_call: TRBD2
clone_size: -
cdr3_length: 15
v_call: TRBV5-4
cdr3_aa: CASSLAGGGPYEQYF